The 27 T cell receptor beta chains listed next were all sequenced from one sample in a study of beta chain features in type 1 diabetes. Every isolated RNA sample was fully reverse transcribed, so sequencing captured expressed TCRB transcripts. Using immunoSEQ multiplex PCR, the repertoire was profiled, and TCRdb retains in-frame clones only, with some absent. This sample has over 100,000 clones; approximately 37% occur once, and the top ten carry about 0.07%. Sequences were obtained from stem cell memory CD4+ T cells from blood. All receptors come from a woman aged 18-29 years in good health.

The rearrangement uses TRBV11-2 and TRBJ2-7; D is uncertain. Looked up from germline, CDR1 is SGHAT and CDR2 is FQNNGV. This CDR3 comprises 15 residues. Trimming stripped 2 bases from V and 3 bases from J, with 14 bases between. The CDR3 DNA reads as TGTGCCAGCAGCTTATCATCAAACAGAAACTACGAGCAGTACTTC. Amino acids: CASSLSSNRNYEQYF. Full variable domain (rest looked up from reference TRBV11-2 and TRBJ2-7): EAGVAQSPRYKIIEKRQSVAFWCNPISGHATLYWYQQILGQGPKLLIQFQNNGVVDDSQLPKDRFSAERLKGVDSTLKIQPAKLEDSAVYLCASSLSSNRNYEQYFGPGTRLTVT.

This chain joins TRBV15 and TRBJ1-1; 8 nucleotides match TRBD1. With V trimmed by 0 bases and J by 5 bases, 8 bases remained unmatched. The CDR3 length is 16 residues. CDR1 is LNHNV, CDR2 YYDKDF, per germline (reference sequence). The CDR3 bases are TGTGCCACCAGCAGAGATTTCGGCAGGGGGCTTACTGAAGCTTTCTTT. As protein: CATSRDFGRGLTEAFF.

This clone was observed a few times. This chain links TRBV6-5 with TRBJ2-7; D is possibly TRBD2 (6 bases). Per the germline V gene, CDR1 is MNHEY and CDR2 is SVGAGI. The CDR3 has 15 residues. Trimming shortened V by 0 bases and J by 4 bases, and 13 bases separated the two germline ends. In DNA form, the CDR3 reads TGTGCCAGCAGTTACTCGGGCGGGAAAATGTACGAGCAGTACTTC. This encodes CASSYSGGKMYEQYF.

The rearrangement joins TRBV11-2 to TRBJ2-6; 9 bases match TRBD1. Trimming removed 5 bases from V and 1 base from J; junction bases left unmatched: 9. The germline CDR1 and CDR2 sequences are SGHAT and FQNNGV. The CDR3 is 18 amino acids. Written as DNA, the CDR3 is TGTGCCAGCAGCGTAAGACAGGGGGGAGTTTCTGGGGCCAACGTCCTGACTTTC. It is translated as CASSVRQGGVSGANVLTF.

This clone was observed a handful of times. The CDR3: CASSQDIRTDTQYF. The CDR3 nucleotides are TGCGCCAGCAGCCAAGATATCCGCACAGATACGCAGTATTTT. The rearrangement joins TRBV4-3 to TRBJ2-3; D gene unclear. Germline V gene data show CDR1 as LGHNA and CDR2 as YSLEER. V lost 0 bases to trimming and J lost 1 base, with 5 bases between them. This CDR3 is 14 amino acids long.

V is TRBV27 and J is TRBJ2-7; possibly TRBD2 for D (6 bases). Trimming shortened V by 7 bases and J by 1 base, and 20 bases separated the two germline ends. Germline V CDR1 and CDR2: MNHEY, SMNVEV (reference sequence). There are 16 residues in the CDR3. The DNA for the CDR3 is TGTGCCAGCATCCGTCCCGGGGGACGGGGATCCTACGAGCAGTACTTC. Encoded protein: CASIRPGGRGSYEQYF.

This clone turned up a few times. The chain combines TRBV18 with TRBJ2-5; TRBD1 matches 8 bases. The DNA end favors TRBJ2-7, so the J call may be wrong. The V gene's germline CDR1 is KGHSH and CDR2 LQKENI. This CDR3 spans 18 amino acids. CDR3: CASSPRLLVQGASYEQYF. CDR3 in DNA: TGTGCCAGCTCACCACGTCTTCTTGTGCAGGGGGCCTCCTACGAGCAGTACTTC.

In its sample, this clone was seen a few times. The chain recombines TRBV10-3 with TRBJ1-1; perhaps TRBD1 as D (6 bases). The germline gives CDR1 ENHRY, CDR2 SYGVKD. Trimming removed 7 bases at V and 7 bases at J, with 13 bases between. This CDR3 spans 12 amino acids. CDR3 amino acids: CAITSLGGEAFF. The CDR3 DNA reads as TGTGCCATCACCAGTTTAGGGGGTGAAGCTTTCTTT.

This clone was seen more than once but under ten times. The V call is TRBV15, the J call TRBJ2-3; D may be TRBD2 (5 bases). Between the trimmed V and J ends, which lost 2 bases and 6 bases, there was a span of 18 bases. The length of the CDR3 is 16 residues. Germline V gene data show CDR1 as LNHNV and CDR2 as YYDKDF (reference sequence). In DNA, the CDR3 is TGTGCCACCAGCAGATGGGGTAGCGCGATACGCGATACGCAGTATTTT. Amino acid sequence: CATSRWGSAIRDTQYF.

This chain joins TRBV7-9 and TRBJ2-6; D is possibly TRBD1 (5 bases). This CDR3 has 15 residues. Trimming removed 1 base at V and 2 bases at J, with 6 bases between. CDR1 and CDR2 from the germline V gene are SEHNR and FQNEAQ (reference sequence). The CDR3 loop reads CASSLVQAGANVLTF. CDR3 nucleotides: TGTGCCAGCAGCTTAGTACAGGCTGGGGCCAACGTCCTGACTTTC.

The CDR3 region has the DNA TGTGCCAGCAGTTTATGGAGGGGGCCGGGGGCCAACGTCCTGACTTTC. Its protein product is CASSLWRGPGANVLTF. The V call is TRBV28, the J call TRBJ2-6, with TRBD1 matching 7 bases. This CDR3 is 16 amino acids long. The ends lost 0 bases at V and 4 bases at J; junction bases unmatched: 3. Germline loops: CDR1 MDHEN, CDR2 SYDVKM.

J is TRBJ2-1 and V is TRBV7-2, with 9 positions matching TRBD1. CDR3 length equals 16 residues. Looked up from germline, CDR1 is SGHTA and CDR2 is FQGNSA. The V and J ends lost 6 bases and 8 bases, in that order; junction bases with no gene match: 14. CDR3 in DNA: TGTGCCAGCAGACGAGGGACAGGGAGGGTTTTGGATGAGCAGTTCTTC. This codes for CASRRGTGRVLDEQFF.

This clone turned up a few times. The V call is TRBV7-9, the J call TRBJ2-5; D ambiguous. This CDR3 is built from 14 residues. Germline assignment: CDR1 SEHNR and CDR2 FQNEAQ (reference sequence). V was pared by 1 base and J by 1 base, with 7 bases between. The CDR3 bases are TGTGCCAGCAGCTTAGTGGTAGCCCAAGAGACCCAGTACTTC. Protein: CASSLVVAQETQYF. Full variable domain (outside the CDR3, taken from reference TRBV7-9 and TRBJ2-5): DTGVSQNPRHKITKRGQNVTFRCDPISEHNRLYWYRQTLGQGPEFLTYFQNEAQLEKSRLLSDRFSAERPKGSFSTLEIQRTEQGDSAMYLCASSLVVAQETQYFGPGTRLLVL.

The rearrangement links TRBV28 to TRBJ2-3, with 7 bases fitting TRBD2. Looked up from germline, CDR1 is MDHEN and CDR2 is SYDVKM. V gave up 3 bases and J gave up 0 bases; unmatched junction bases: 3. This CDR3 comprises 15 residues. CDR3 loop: CASSLGGFSTDTQYF. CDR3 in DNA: TGTGCCAGCAGTTTGGGGGGGTTCAGCACAGATACGCAGTATTTT.

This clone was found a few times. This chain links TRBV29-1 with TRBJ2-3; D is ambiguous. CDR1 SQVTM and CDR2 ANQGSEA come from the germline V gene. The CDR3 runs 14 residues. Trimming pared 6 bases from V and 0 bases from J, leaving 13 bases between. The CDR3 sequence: CSVSSQSSTDTQYF. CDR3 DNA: TGCAGCGTGAGTAGTCAATCCAGCACAGATACGCAGTATTTT.

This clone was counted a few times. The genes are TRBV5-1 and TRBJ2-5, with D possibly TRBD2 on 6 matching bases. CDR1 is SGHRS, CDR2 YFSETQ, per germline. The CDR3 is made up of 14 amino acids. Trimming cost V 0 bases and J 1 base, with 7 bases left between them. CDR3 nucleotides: TGCGCCAGCAGCTTGGGGGACTTCCAAGAGACCCAGTACTTC. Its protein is CASSLGDFQETQYF.

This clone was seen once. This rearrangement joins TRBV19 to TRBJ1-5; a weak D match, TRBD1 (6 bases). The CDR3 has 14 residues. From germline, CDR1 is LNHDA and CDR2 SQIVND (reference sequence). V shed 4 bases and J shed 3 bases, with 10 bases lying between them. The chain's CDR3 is CASSKRDNNQPQHF. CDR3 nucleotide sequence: TGTGCCAGTAGTAAGCGGGACAACAATCAGCCCCAGCATTTT.

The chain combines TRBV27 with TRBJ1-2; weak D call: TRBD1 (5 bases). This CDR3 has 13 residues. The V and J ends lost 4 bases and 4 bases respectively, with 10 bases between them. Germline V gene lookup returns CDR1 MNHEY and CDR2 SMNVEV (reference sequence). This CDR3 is CASSSPGSYGYTF. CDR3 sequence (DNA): TGTGCCAGCAGTTCACCAGGGTCCTATGGCTACACCTTC.

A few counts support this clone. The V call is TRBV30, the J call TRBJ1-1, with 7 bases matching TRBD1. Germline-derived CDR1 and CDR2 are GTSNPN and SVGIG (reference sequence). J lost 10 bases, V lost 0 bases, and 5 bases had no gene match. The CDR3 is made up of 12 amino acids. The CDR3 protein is CAWSVLPGGAFF. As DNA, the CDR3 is TGTGCCTGGAGTGTACTGCCAGGGGGAGCTTTCTTT.

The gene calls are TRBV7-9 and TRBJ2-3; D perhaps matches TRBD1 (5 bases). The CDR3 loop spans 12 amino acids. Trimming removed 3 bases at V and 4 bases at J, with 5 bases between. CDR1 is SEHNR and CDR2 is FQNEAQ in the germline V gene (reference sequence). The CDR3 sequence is CASSFRADTQYF. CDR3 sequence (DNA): TGTGCCAGCAGCTTCAGGGCAGATACGCAGTATTTT.

In nucleotides, the CDR3 is TGTGCCTGGAGGAAGCCTAGGGGGGAGACCCAGTACTTC. Translating it yields CAWRKPRGETQYF. The J gene is TRBJ2-5, the V gene TRBV30, with TRBD1 as a possible D gene (6 bases). V was clipped by 3 bases and J by 5 bases, with 13 bases between them. Germline CDR1 GTSNPN, CDR2 SVGIG (reference sequence). This CDR3 has 13 residues.

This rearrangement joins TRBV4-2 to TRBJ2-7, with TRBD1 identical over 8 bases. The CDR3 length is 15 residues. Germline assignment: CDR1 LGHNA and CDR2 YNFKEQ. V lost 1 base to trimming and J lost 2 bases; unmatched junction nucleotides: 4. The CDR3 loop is CASSQARTGTYEQYF. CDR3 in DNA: TGTGCCAGCAGCCAAGCCCGGACAGGGACCTACGAGCAGTACTTC.

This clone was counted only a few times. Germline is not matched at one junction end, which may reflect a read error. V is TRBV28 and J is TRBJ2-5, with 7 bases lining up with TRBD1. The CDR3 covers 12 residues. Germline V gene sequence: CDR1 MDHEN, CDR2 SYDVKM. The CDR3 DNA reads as TGTGCCAGCAGTCTTCCGAGACAGGGAGCAGACTTC. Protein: CASSLPRQGADF. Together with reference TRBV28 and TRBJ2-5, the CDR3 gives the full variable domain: DVKVTQSSRYLVKRTGEKVFLECVQDMDHENMFWYRQDPGLGLRLIYFSYDVKMKEKGDIPEGYSVSREKKERFSLILESASTNQTSMYLCASSLPRQGADFGPGTRLLVL.

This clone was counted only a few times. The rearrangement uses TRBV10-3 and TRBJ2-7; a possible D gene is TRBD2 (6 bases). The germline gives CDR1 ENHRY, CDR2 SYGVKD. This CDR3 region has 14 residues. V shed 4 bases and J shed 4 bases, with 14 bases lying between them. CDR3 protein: CAISVGGGPYEQYF. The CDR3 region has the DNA TGTGCCATCAGTGTTGGGGGAGGACCTTACGAGCAGTACTTC.

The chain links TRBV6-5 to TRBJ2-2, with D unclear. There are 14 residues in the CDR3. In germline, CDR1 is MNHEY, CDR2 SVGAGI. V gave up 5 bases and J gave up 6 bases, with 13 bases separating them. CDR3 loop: CASSTQVRSGELFF. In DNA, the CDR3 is TGTGCCAGCAGTACCCAAGTGCGGTCCGGGGAGCTGTTTTTT.

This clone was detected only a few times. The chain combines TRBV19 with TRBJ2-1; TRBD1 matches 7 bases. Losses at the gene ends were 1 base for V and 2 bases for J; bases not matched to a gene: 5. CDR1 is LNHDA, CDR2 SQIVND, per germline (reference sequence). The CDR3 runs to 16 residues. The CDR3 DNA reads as TGTGCCAGTAGTATAGCTAGGGGGCTGACCTACAATGAGCAGTTCTTC. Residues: CASSIARGLTYNEQFF. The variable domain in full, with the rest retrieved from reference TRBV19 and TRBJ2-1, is DGGITQSPKYLFRKEGQNVTLSCEQNLNHDAMYWYRQDPGQGLRLIYYSQIVNDFQKGDIAEGYSVSREKKESFPLTVTSAQKNPTAFYLCASSIARGLTYNEQFFGPGTRLTVL.

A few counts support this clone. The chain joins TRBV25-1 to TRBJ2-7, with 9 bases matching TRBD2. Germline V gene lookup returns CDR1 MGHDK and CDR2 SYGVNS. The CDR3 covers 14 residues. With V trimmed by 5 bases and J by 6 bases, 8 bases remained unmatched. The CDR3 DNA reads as TGTGCCAGCAGTAGGGGACTAGCAGTGCGCGAGCAGTACTTC. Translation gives CASSRGLAVREQYF.